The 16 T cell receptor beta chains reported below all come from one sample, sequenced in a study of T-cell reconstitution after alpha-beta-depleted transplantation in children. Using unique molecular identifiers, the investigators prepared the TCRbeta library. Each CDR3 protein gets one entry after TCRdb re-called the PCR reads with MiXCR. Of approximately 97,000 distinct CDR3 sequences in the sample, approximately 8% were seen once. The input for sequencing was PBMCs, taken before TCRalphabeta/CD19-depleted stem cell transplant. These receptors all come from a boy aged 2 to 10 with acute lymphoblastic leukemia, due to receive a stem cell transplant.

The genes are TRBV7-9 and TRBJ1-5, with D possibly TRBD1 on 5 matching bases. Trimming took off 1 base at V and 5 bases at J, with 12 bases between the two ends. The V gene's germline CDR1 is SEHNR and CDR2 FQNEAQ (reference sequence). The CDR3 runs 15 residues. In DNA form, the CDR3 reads TGTGCCAGCAGCTTAGGCAGGGATAGGGATCAGCCCCAGCATTTT. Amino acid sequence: CASSLGRDRDQPQHF. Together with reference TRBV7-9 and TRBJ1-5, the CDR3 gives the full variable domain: DTGVSQNPRHKITKRGQNVTFRCDPISEHNRLYWYRQTLGQGPEFLTYFQNEAQLEKSRLLSDRFSAERPKGSFSTLEIQRTEQGDSAMYLCASSLGRDRDQPQHFGDGTRLSIL.

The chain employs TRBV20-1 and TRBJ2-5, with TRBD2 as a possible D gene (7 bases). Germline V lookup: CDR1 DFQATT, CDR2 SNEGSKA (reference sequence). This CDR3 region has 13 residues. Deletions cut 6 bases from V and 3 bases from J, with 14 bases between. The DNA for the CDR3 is TGCAGTGCAATCGCGGGGGCGGAAGAGACCCAGTACTTC. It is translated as CSAIAGAEETQYF.

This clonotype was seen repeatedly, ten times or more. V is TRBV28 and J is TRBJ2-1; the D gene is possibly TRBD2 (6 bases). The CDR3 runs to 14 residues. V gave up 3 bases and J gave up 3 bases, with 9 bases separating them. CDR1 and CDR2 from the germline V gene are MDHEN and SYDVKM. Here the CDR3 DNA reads TGTGCCAGCAGTTTGCGGAGGGTCTACAATGAGCAGTTCTTC. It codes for CASSLRRVYNEQFF.

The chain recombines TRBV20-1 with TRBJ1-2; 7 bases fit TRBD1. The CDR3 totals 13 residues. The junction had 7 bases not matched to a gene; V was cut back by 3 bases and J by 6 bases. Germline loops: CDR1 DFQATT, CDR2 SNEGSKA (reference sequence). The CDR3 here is CSARIPGGDGYTF. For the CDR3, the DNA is TGCAGTGCTAGGATCCCAGGGGGAGATGGCTACACCTTC.

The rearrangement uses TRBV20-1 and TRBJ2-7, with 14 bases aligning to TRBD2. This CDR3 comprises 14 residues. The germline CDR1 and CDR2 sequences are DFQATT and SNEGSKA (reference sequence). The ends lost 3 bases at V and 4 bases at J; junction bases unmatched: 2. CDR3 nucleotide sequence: TGCAGTGCTAGGTGGACTAGCGGGGGGTACGAGCAGTACTTC. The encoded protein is CSARWTSGGYEQYF.

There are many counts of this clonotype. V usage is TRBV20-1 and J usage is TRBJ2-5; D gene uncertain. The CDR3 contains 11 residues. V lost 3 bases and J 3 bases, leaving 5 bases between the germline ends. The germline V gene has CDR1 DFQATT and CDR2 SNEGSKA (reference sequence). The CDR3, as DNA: TGCAGTGCTAGTCCAAAAGAGACCCAGTACTTC. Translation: CSASPKETQYF.

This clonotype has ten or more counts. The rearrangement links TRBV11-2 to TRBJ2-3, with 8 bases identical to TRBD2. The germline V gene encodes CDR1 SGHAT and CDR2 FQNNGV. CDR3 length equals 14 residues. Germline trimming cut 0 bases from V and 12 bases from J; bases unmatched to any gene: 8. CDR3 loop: CASSLDALAGSQYF. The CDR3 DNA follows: TGTGCCAGCAGCTTAGATGCCCTAGCGGGCTCTCAGTATTTT. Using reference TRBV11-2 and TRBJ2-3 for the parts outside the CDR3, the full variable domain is EAGVAQSPRYKIIEKRQSVAFWCNPISGHATLYWYQQILGQGPKLLIQFQNNGVVDDSQLPKDRFSAERLKGVDSTLKIQPAKLEDSAVYLCASSLDALAGSQYFGPGTRLTVL.

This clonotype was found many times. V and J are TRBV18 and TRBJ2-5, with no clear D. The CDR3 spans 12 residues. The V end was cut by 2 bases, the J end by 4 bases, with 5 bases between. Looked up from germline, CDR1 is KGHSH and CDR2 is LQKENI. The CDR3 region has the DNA TGTGCCAGCTCACCAGTAAGAGAGACCCAGTACTTC. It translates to CASSPVRETQYF.

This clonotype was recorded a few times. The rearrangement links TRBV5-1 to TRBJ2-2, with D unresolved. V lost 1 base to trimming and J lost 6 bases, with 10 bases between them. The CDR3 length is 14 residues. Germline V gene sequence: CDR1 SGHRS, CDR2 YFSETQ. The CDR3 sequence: CASSLNTGAGELFF. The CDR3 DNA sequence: TGCGCCAGCAGCTTGAATACGGGCGCCGGGGAGCTGTTTTTT.

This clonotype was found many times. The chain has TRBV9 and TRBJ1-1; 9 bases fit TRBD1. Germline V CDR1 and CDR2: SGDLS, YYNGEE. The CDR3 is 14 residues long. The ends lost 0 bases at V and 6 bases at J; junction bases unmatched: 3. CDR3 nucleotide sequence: TGTGCCAGCAGCGTAGGGGACAGGGCCTCTGAAGCTTTCTTT. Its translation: CASSVGDRASEAFF. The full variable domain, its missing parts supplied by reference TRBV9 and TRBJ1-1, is DSGVTQTPKHLITATGQRVTLRCSPRSGDLSVYWYQQSLDQGLQFLIQYYNGEERAKGNILERFSAQQFPDLHSELNLSSLELGDSALYFCASSVGDRASEAFFGQGTRLTVV.

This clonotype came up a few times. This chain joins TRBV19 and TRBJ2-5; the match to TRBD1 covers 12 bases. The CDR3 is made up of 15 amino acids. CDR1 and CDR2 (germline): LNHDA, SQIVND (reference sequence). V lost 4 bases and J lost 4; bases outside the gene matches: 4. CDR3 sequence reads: CASSTGQGARETQYF. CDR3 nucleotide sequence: TGTGCCAGTAGTACGGGACAGGGGGCAAGAGAGACCCAGTACTTC.

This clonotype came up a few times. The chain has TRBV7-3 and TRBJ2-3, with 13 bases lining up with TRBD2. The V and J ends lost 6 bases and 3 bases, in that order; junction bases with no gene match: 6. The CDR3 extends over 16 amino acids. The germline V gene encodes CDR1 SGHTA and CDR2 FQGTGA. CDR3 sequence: CASSLGTSGATDTQYF. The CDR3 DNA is TGTGCCAGCAGTCTCGGGACTAGCGGGGCGACAGATACGCAGTATTTT.

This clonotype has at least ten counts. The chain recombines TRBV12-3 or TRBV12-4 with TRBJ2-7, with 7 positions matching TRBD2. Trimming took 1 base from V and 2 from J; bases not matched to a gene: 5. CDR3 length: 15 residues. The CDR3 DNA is TGTGCCAGCAGTTTAGGGGGGGGACTGACCTACGAGCAGTACTTC. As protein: CASSLGGGLTYEQYF.

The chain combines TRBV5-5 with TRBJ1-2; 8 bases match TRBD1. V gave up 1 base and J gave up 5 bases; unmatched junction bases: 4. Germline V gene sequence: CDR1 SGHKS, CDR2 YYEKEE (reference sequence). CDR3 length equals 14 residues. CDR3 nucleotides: TGTGCCAGCAGCTTGACAGGGGGAGGGTATGGCTACACCTTC. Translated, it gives CASSLTGGGYGYTF.

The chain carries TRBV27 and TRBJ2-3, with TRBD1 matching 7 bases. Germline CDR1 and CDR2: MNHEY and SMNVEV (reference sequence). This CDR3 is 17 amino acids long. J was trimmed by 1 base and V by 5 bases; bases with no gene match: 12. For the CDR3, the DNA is TGTGCCAGCAGTCCCTACCTGACAGGGATCGGCACAGATACGCAGTATTTT. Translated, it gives CASSPYLTGIGTDTQYF.

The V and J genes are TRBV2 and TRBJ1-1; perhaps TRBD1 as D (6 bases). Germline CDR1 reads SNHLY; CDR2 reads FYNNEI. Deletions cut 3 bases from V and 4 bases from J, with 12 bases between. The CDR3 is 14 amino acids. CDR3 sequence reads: CASSEGGGRTEAFF. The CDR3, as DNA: TGTGCCAGCAGTGAGGGGGGGGGGCGCACTGAAGCTTTCTTT.